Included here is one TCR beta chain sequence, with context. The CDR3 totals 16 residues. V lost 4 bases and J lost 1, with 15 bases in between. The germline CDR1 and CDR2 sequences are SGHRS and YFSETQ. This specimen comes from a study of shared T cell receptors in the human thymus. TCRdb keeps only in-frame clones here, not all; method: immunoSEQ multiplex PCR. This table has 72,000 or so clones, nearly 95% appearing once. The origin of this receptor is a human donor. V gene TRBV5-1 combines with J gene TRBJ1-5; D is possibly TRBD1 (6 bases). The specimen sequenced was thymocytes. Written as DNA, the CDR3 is TGCGCCAGCAGCCCGGGGGGACACCCAAGCAATCAGCCCCAGCATTTT. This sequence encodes CASSPGGHPSNQPQHF.